Reported below is one TCR beta chain. Its specific antigen is unknown. The sample holds no much larger clone one base away, and base qualities are not on file. Reading from cysteine to phenylalanine, the CDR3 counts 17 amino acids. Left in the record is the CDR3 DNA by itself, 51 bases read in frame from the first base. V is cut back by 6 bases and J by 3 bases, with 15 bases in the junction unmatched. As encoded in the germline V gene (reference sequence), CDR1 is DFQATT while CDR2 is SNEGSKA. The sequencer listed for this sample is Illumina HiSeq 2500. Quantitative 5'-RACE with molecular barcodes was the method used to prepare the TCR beta libraries. Under the source paper's analysis protocol: Disease-linked TCR variants were identified with a new computational method built on a probabilistic model of VDJ rearrangement. TCRdb took the public reads, trimmed them with fastp at Q25, ran MiXCR for clone calling and kept in-frame beta chains. Each entry is one CDR3 protein sequence, shown with its most common DNA and genes. TCRdb assigned the V and J calls; the authors' analysis was not used. For this sample there are hundreds of thousands of distinct CDR3 sequences; about 25% appear just once. The ten largest clones take up about 0.9% of the sample.

These data belong to a study of CD8 T cells in ankylosing spondylitis (dated by TCRdb to the late 2010s). Some background on the complete study: T cell receptor beta repertoires were profiled in healthy donors and ankylosing spondylitis patients so that disease-linked TCR variants could be found. The full study cohort was made up of about two dozen ankylosing spondylitis patients and 108 healthy donors. Peripheral blood samples were taken, and synovial fluid was additionally collected from ankylosing spondylitis patients. Overall study results and their limits: Some motif variants had previously been reported in the synovial fluid and blood of reactive arthritis patients, which suggests shared mechanisms of disease initiation. A TCR beta motif made up of 7 to 9 highly homologous amino acid variants appeared to be characteristic of blood from ankylosing spondylitis patients. A CD8+ phenotype was shown by the disease-linked clones, which were found at relatively low frequencies in peripheral blood. Significant enrichment of the disease-linked clones was reported in matched synovial fluid samples from ankylosing spondylitis patients.

The chain uses TRBV20-1 and TRBJ2-3; TRBD2 fits 10 bases in the junction. The sequence was collected from a male donor with ankylosing spondylitis. The material sequenced was blood, either unsorted or a sorted T cell fraction (not recorded which). The CDR3 region: CSAIMGASGSGTDTQYF. In nucleotides, the sequence is TGCAGTGCCATAATGGGGGCTAGCGGGAGTGGAACAGATACGCAGTATTTT.